This record covers a single TCR beta chain. The antigen remains undetermined. This record belongs to a study of vaccination effects on CD4 cells after COVID-19. The CDR3 length is 15 residues. V gave up 2 bases and J gave up 0 bases, with 9 bases separating them. Germline V gene sequence: CDR1 SGHDT, CDR2 YYEEEE. Produced via immunoSEQ multiplex PCR; TCRdb's table is partial and in-frame only. This sample carries about 22,000 clones, about 81% of them seen once, and the ten largest clones take 35% to 40%. Findings of the study overall: At late timepoints after vaccination, vaccine- and infection-induced clones shrank markedly.

Viral peptide pools were used in the ViraFEST assay to expand antigen-specific CD4+ T cells, and sequencing came afterward. Subsequent to roughly 9 days of culture, CD4+ T cells were isolated. A positive SARS-CoV-2 PCR test fell between March and December 2020. Wells each received two million PBMC, cultured with roughly 9.4 IU/ml IL-2 and about 10 ug/ml peptides. Sequencing was performed on CD4+ T cells from PBMCs cultured with a peptide pool, taken before COVID-19 vaccination. The rearrangement links TRBV5-6 to TRBJ1-3; D gene ambiguous. This clonotype originated in a human donor who had a prior SARS-CoV-2 infection. The CDR3 reads CASSFRRSSGNTIYF. DNA for the CDR3: TGTGCCAGCAGCTTCCGGCGTAGCTCTGGAAACACCATATATTTT. Supplemented by reference TRBV5-6 and TRBJ1-3, the full variable domain reads DAGVTQSPTHLIKTRGQQVTLRCSPKSGHDTVSWYQQALGQGPQFIFQYYEEEERQRGNFPDRFSGHQFPNYSSELNVNALLLGDSALYLCASSFRRSSGNTIYFGEGSWLTVV.